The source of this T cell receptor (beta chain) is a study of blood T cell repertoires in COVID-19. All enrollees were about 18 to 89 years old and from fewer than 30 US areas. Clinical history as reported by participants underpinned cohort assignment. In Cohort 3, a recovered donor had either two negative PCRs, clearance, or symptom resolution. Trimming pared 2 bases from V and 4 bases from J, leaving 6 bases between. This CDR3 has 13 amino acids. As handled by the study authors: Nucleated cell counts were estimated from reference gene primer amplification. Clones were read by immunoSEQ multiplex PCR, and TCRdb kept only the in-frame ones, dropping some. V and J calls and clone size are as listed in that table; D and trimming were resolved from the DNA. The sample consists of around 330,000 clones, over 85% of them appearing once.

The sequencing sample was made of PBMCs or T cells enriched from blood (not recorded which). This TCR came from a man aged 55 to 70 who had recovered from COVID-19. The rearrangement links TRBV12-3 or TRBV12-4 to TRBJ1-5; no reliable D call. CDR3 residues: CASSLTVNQPQHF. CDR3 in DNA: TGTGCCAGCAGTTTAACGGTAAATCAGCCCCAGCATTTT.